This TCR beta chain is from a study of OX40 agonist ivuxolimab in advanced cancers. Study observations and caveats: Among the lowest peripheral clonal expansion occurred in 0.1-3.0 mg/kg partial responders.

Concerning this clone itself: Its antigen is not identified.

The protocol was immunoSEQ multiplex PCR, while the TCRdb copy is restricted to in-frame clones and leaves out a portion. The data hold approximately 74,000 clones, with 85% to 95% observed a single time. Germline V gene data show CDR1 as LGHNA and CDR2 as YNFKEQ. The germline V and J ends were trimmed by 0 bases and 0 bases, with 8 bases remaining between them. The CDR3 has 15 amino acids. V is TRBV4-2 and J is TRBJ1-2; D gene ambiguous. The TCR comes from an adult with an advanced solid tumor such as melanoma, head and neck, liver or kidney cancer. The sample here was CD4+ or CD8+ T cells sorted from blood, taken in a trial of the OX40 agonist ivuxolimab. Written as DNA, the CDR3 is TGTGCCAGCAGCCAAGAGTCGAGAACTAACTATGGCTACACCTTC. It translates to CASSQESRTNYGYTF.